These 32 T cell receptor beta chains originate from one sample sequenced in a study of radiotherapy plus CTLA-4 blockade in lung cancer. The table came from immunoSEQ multiplex PCR; TCRdb's copy has only in-frame clones and leaves some out. The sample shows roughly 90,000 clones, around 83% of them seen only once. The specimen was peripheral blood, collected from a patient treated with radiotherapy plus ipilimumab. The source of these receptors is a human donor with non-small cell lung cancer that progressed on radiotherapy plus ipilimumab.

The chain recombines TRBV28 with TRBJ2-7; 9 bases align to TRBD2. Looked up from germline, CDR1 is MDHEN and CDR2 is SYDVKM. This CDR3 comprises 14 residues. Trimming cost V 3 bases and J 3 bases; bases outside gene matches: 3. CDR3 DNA sequence: TGTGCCAGCAGTTTGAATAGCGGGAGCTACGAGCAGTACGTC. It is translated as CASSLNSGSYEQYV.

The rearrangement links TRBV28 to TRBJ1-1; weak D call: TRBD1 (5 bases). The CDR3 has 15 residues. With 6 bases removed from V and 5 bases from J, the gap between germline ends came to 19 bases. Germline V lookup: CDR1 MDHEN, CDR2 SYDVKM. CDR3 sequence reads: CASSRIASGGTEAFF. In nucleotides, the CDR3 is TGTGCCAGCAGCCGAATAGCATCGGGGGGTACTGAAGCTTTCTTT.

This chain links TRBV12-5 with TRBJ1-2, with D unresolved. The V end was cut by 2 bases, the J end by 8 bases, with 9 bases between. The germline gives CDR1 LGHNT, CDR2 FRNRAP. This CDR3 comprises 12 residues. The CDR3 is CASGLSTGGYTF. The DNA of the CDR3 is TGTGCTAGTGGTTTGTCGACCGGGGGCTACACCTTC.

V and J are TRBV5-1 and TRBJ2-3, with D possibly matching TRBD2 (7 bases). CDR3 size: 15 residues. V lost 0 bases and J lost 4, with 12 bases in between. CDR1 and CDR2 from the germline V gene are SGHRS and YFSETQ. CDR3 loop: CASSLAGGPADTQYF. The CDR3 nucleotides read TGCGCCAGCAGCTTGGCCGGGGGGCCGGCAGATACGCAGTATTTT. Full variable domain (remainder filled in from reference TRBV5-1 and TRBJ2-3): KAGVTQTPRYLIKTRGQQVTLSCSPISGHRSVSWYQQTPGQGLQFLFEYFSETQRNKGNFPGRFSGRQFSNSRSEMNVSTLELGDSALYLCASSLAGGPADTQYFGPGTRLTVL.

This chain joins TRBV7-2 and TRBJ2-2; 9 bases map to TRBD2. Germline trimming cut 1 base from V and 7 bases from J; bases unmatched to any gene: 7. Germline V gene data show CDR1 as SGHTA and CDR2 as FQGNSA. CDR3 size: 16 residues. DNA for the CDR3: TGTGCCAGCAGCTTAGTAGTAGCGGGAGTACACGGGGAGCTGTTTTTT. It specifies CASSLVVAGVHGELFF.

The rearrangement joins TRBV28 to TRBJ1-1; 7 bases fit TRBD1. The V gene end was trimmed by 5 bases and the J gene end by 8 bases; junction bases not matched to a gene: 11. The germline V gene encodes CDR1 MDHEN and CDR2 SYDVKM. CDR3 length: 14 residues. The CDR3 protein is CASSPPYQGGEAFF. The CDR3 DNA sequence: TGTGCCAGCAGTCCCCCGTATCAGGGGGGGGAAGCTTTCTTT. Together with reference TRBV28 and TRBJ1-1, the CDR3 gives the full variable domain: DVKVTQSSRYLVKRTGEKVFLECVQDMDHENMFWYRQDPGLGLRLIYFSYDVKMKEKGDIPEGYSVSREKKERFSLILESASTNQTSMYLCASSPPYQGGEAFFGQGTRLTVV.

The chain couples TRBV19 to TRBJ2-2, with D tentatively TRBD2 (6 bases). The V and J ends lost 7 bases and 5 bases respectively, with 17 bases between them. CDR3 length: 15 amino acids. Germline V gene lookup returns CDR1 LNHDA and CDR2 SQIVND (reference sequence). The CDR3 bases are TGTGCCAGTAAACTTGCCCCCGCGGGAACCGGGGAGCTGTTTTTT. As protein: CASKLAPAGTGELFF. The full variable domain, with the rest looked up from reference TRBV19 and TRBJ2-2, is DGGITQSPKYLFRKEGQNVTLSCEQNLNHDAMYWYRQDPGQGLRLIYYSQIVNDFQKGDIAEGYSVSREKKESFPLTVTSAQKNPTAFYLCASKLAPAGTGELFFGEGSRLTVL.

The rearrangement uses TRBV5-1 and TRBJ2-2; D might be TRBD1 (6 bases). The V and J ends lost 1 base and 7 bases respectively, with 14 bases between them. The length of the CDR3 is 15 residues. Germline-derived CDR1 and CDR2 are SGHRS and YFSETQ. The CDR3 region has the DNA TGCGCCAGCAGCTTGACCCCACAGGGTGACGGGGAGCTGTTTTTT. It encodes CASSLTPQGDGELFF.

Note on this clone: An end of the junction does not agree with germline; a read error may underlie this. The CDR3 loop reads CASSLASVVNF. CDR3 bases: TGTGCCAGCAGCTTGGCTTCAGTCGTCAACTTC. This chain links TRBV5-6 with TRBJ1-2; D uncertain. The CDR3 is made up of 11 amino acids. The germline CDR1 and CDR2 sequences are SGHDT and YYEEEE.

The chain is built from TRBV27 and TRBJ1-2; D might be TRBD1 (6 bases). Trimming stripped 6 bases from V and 6 bases from J, with 17 bases between. The CDR3 contains 14 residues. The V gene's germline CDR1 is MNHEY and CDR2 SMNVEV (reference sequence). CDR3 loop: CASSPLTGIDGYTF. The CDR3 DNA sequence: TGTGCCAGCAGCCCACTAACAGGGATCGATGGCTACACCTTC.

The rearrangement joins TRBV28 to TRBJ2-1; D is unclear. The V end lost 4 bases, the J end lost 4 bases, and 8 bases lay between the germline ends. This CDR3 is 13 amino acids long. Germline CDR1 and CDR2: MDHEN and SYDVKM. This CDR3 is CASSSTEYNEQFF. In nucleotides, the CDR3 is TGTGCCAGCAGTTCGACTGAGTACAATGAGCAGTTCTTC. Combining the CDR3 with reference TRBV28 and TRBJ2-1 gives the whole variable domain DVKVTQSSRYLVKRTGEKVFLECVQDMDHENMFWYRQDPGLGLRLIYFSYDVKMKEKGDIPEGYSVSREKKERFSLILESASTNQTSMYLCASSSTEYNEQFFGPGTRLTVL.

The chain uses TRBV5-6 and TRBJ1-1, with a tentative D call TRBD1 (5 bases). V was clipped by 0 bases and J by 5 bases, with 17 bases between them. The CDR3 length is 16 residues. The germline gives CDR1 SGHDT, CDR2 YYEEEE. CDR3 sequence (DNA): TGTGCCAGCAGCTTGGAGTTGGGGGTGCGGGCGACTGAAGCTTTCTTT. Translation: CASSLELGVRATEAFF.

CDR3 sequence: CASSLRSGDEQYF. CDR3 nucleotides: TGCGCCAGCAGCTTGCGGAGCGGGGACGAGCAGTACTTC. The V and J genes are TRBV5-1 and TRBJ2-7; 7 bases are shared with TRBD2. The CDR3 is 13 amino acids. V gave up 1 base and J gave up 5 bases; unmatched junction bases: 3. From germline, CDR1 is SGHRS and CDR2 YFSETQ.

V is TRBV6-1 and J is TRBJ2-7; 9 bases are shared with TRBD1. Per germline, CDR1 MNHNS and CDR2 SASEGT. With 5 bases clipped from V and 4 bases from J, the junction kept 6 bases outside the gene matches. This CDR3 has 14 amino acids. The chain's CDR3 is CASSRQGGLYEQYF. CDR3 nucleotides: TGTGCCAGCAGTCGACAGGGGGGTTTGTACGAGCAGTACTTC.

This clone was picked up a small number of times. This sample includes further DNA sequences coding for the same CDR3. The chain employs TRBV6-5 and TRBJ2-1; 9 bases agree with TRBD2. Looked up from germline, CDR1 is MNHEY and CDR2 is SVGAGI. This CDR3 has 16 amino acids. V lost 3 bases to trimming and J lost 0 bases; unmatched junction nucleotides: 3. CDR3 sequence: CASSYSSGSSYNEQFF. In nucleotides, the CDR3 is TGTGCCAGCAGTTATAGTAGCGGGAGCTCCTACAATGAGCAGTTCTTC.

The V and J genes are TRBV7-8 and TRBJ1-1; perhaps TRBD1 as D (5 bases). V was trimmed by 5 bases and J by 0 bases, leaving 13 bases between them. CDR3 length equals 15 residues. Germline CDR1 is SGHVS and CDR2 is FQNEAQ. The CDR3 is CASSPGGVVNTEAFF. In nucleotides, the CDR3 is TGTGCCAGCAGCCCCGGAGGGGTTGTGAACACTGAAGCTTTCTTT.

The V gene is TRBV10-1, the J gene TRBJ1-1; D gene uncertain. Trimming shortened V by 2 bases and J by 10 bases, and 11 bases separated the two germline ends. CDR3 length equals 12 residues. CDR1 WNHNN and CDR2 SYGVQD come from the germline V gene (reference sequence). CDR3 sequence: CASSEGPEGAFF. CDR3 nucleotide sequence: TGCGCCAGCAGTGAGGGCCCCGAGGGAGCTTTCTTT.

DNA of the CDR3: TGTGCCAGTAGAGGACAGGGGGGCACTGAAGCTTTCTTT. It specifies CASRGQGGTEAFF. V usage is TRBV19 and J usage is TRBJ1-1; the match to TRBD1 covers 10 bases. The CDR3 runs to 13 residues. Trimming at V came to 6 bases and at J to 4 bases, leaving 2 bases not matched to a gene. Looked up from germline, CDR1 is LNHDA and CDR2 is SQIVND (reference sequence).

The V gene is TRBV13, the J gene TRBJ1-1; weak D call: TRBD1 (6 bases). The CDR3 is 16 residues long. Germline-derived CDR1 and CDR2 are PRHDT and FYEKMQ (reference sequence). V was clipped by 3 bases and J by 1 base, with 15 bases between them. In DNA form, the CDR3 reads TGTGCCAGCAGCTTCCGAGGGGGTCTGGGGAACACTGAAGCTTTCTTT. Amino acids: CASSFRGGLGNTEAFF. Based on the CDR3 plus reference TRBV13 and TRBJ1-1, the full variable domain is AAGVIQSPRHLIKEKRETATLKCYPIPRHDTVYWYQQGPGQDPQFLISFYEKMQSDKGSIPDRFSAQQFSDYHSELNMSSLELGDSALYFCASSFRGGLGNTEAFFGQGTRLTVV.

J is TRBJ2-7 and V is TRBV29-1; perhaps TRBD1 as D (6 bases). Germline CDR1 is SQVTM and CDR2 is ANQGSEA. The CDR3 totals 14 residues. The V and J ends lost 7 bases and 6 bases respectively, with 22 bases between them. Written as DNA, the CDR3 is TGCAGCGCTAAGTCGAAATCGACAGGTAGCGAGCAGTACTTC. Encoded protein: CSAKSKSTGSEQYF.

The chain joins TRBV11-3 to TRBJ2-1, with D tentatively TRBD2 (6 bases). Germline CDR1 and CDR2: SGHNT and YENEEA. This CDR3 is built from 15 residues. V lost 1 base to trimming and J lost 4 bases, with 11 bases between them. The CDR3, as DNA: TGTGCCAGCAGCTTAGGATGGGGGGAATACAATGAGCAGTTCTTC. Translation gives CASSLGWGEYNEQFF.

The DNA for the CDR3 is TGTGCCAGCAGTGAATGGGGGGGACTAGCGGGAGGAACCTTAAGGGATGAGCAGTTCTTC. This codes for CASSEWGGLAGGTLRDEQFF. The chain uses TRBV2 and TRBJ2-1; 15 bases line up with TRBD2. The V gene end was trimmed by 2 bases and the J gene end by 8 bases; junction bases not matched to a gene: 16. The CDR3 is 20 amino acids. Germline-derived CDR1 and CDR2 are SNHLY and FYNNEI.

This clone was recorded a few times. This chain connects TRBV10-3 to TRBJ1-5, with a weak D call TRBD1 (5 bases). Germline CDR1 reads ENHRY; CDR2 reads SYGVKD. V was cut by 4 bases and J by 2 bases, with 9 bases left in between. This CDR3 is built from 14 residues. CDR3 amino acids: CAISARDGNQPQHF. CDR3 DNA sequence: TGTGCCATCAGTGCCAGGGACGGCAATCAGCCCCAGCATTTT.

V and J are TRBV10-1 and TRBJ2-1; D is ambiguous. Trimming removed 3 bases from V and 8 bases from J, with 8 bases in between. Germline lookup yields CDR1 WNHNN and CDR2 SYGVQD (reference sequence). CDR3 size: 12 residues. DNA of the CDR3: TGCGCCAGCAGTGATCGGGCAGATGAGCAGTTCTTC. It specifies CASSDRADEQFF.

The chain has TRBV4-1 and TRBJ2-7; 10 bases map to TRBD2. The DNA end lines up better with TRBJ2-1; the J call may be wrong. The V gene's germline CDR1 is MGHRA and CDR2 YSYEKL. This CDR3 comprises 19 residues. CDR3 loop: CASSQKPLAGASSYNEQFF. CDR3 coding DNA: TGCGCCAGCAGCCAAAAGCCCCTAGCGGGGGCTAGCTCCTACAATGAGCAGTTCTTC.

The chain uses TRBV28 and TRBJ2-7; 9 bases match TRBD1. J gave up 3 bases and V 6 bases, and 9 bases lay outside the gene matches. This CDR3 region has 15 residues. Per germline, CDR1 MDHEN and CDR2 SYDVKM. CDR3 coding DNA: TGTGCCAGCAGGTTCGGGACAGGGAGGTTCTACGAGCAGTACTTC. Its translation: CASRFGTGRFYEQYF.

The genes are TRBV19 and TRBJ2-2; 12 nucleotides align to TRBD2. The CDR3 length is 17 residues. CDR1 and CDR2 (germline): LNHDA, SQIVND (reference sequence). Trimming cost V 5 bases and J 7 bases; bases outside gene matches: 11. CDR3 in amino acids: CASSPSTSGSRVGELFF. The CDR3 nucleotides are TGTGCCAGTAGTCCATCGACTAGCGGGAGCCGTGTCGGGGAGCTGTTTTTT.

The V call is TRBV7-9, the J call TRBJ1-2; the match to TRBD1 covers 7 bases. V gave up 5 bases and J gave up 2 bases; unmatched junction bases: 8. In germline, CDR1 is SEHNR, CDR2 FQNEAQ (reference sequence). The CDR3 covers 15 residues. As DNA, the CDR3 is TGTGCCAGCAGCGAGGGACAGATAAAAAACTATGGCTACACCTTC. This encodes CASSEGQIKNYGYTF.

This clone was seen just once. This chain links TRBV2 with TRBJ1-4; TRBD1 aligns across 9 bases. CDR3 length: 17 amino acids. The germline CDR1 and CDR2 sequences are SNHLY and FYNNEI. V lost 4 bases to trimming and J lost 8 bases; unmatched junction nucleotides: 14. The CDR3 sequence is CASSVPRGWTGEEKLFF. The CDR3 coding sequence is TGTGCCAGCAGTGTACCAAGGGGGTGGACAGGGGAGGAAAAACTGTTTTTT.

The V call is TRBV7-8, the J call TRBJ1-2; perhaps TRBD1 as D (5 bases). Looked up from germline, CDR1 is SGHVS and CDR2 is FQNEAQ. The CDR3 has 15 amino acids. V was cut by 5 bases and J by 6 bases, with 19 bases left in between. CDR3: CASSPGQGERNGYTF. CDR3 DNA: TGTGCCAGCAGCCCGGGGCAGGGAGAAAGGAATGGCTACACCTTC.

The J gene is TRBJ2-5, the V gene TRBV6-6, with D hard to call. Germline CDR1 and CDR2: MNHNY and SVGAGI (reference sequence). CDR3 length equals 12 residues. Trimming pared 7 bases from V and 1 base from J, leaving 7 bases between. This chain's CDR3 is CASKSAQETQYF. The CDR3 DNA is TGTGCCAGCAAGTCCGCCCAAGAGACCCAGTACTTC.

The chain is built from TRBV10-1 and TRBJ2-7; 9 nucleotides line up with TRBD2. The germline V gene encodes CDR1 WNHNN and CDR2 SYGVQD (reference sequence). The CDR3 runs to 13 residues. V lost 2 bases, J lost 4 bases, and 0 bases stayed unmatched. In DNA form, the CDR3 reads TGCGCCAGCAGTGAGGCGGGAGGGTACGAGCAGTACTTC. Translation gives CASSEAGGYEQYF.